A single sample is the source of the 21 T cell receptor beta chains below, sequenced in a study of brain T cells in children with intractable seizures. The repertoire was sequenced with immunoSEQ multiplex PCR; TCRdb's copy has only in-frame clones and lacks some. The sample includes 20,000 to 25,000 clones, 94% of them seen just once. The sequences come from peripheral blood, collected at surgery. The receptor set was obtained from a boy aged 5-17 years with focal cortical dysplasia and intractable seizures.

The chain couples TRBV6-1 to TRBJ1-4; 9 nucleotides agree with TRBD1. After removal of 3 bases from V and 10 bases from J, the junction contained 6 bases not matched to a gene. The CDR3 has 14 amino acids. Germline V gene sequence: CDR1 MNHNS, CDR2 SASEGT. In DNA form, the CDR3 reads TGTGCCAGCAGTGATGGGACAGGGATTGGAAAACTGTTTTTT. Its protein is CASSDGTGIGKLFF.

The gene calls are TRBV2 and TRBJ1-1; D gene ambiguous. The CDR3 length is 13 residues. V lost 5 bases to trimming and J lost 1 base, with 8 bases between them. The germline V gene has CDR1 SNHLY and CDR2 FYNNEI. The CDR3 DNA sequence: TGTGCCAGCAGTATAAACAGGAACACTGAAGCTTTCTTT. Amino acid sequence: CASSINRNTEAFF.

The V gene is TRBV5-1, the J gene TRBJ2-7, with unresolved D. The CDR3 spans 14 residues. Trimming cost V 0 bases and J 2 bases, with 9 bases left between them. Per the germline V gene, CDR1 is SGHRS and CDR2 is YFSETQ. The CDR3: CASSLGVGTYEQYF. In DNA, the CDR3 is TGCGCCAGCAGCTTGGGCGTCGGAACCTACGAGCAGTACTTC.

The chain links TRBV6-5 to TRBJ2-2; either TRBD1 or TRBD2 may fit D (5 bases each). Germline V gives CDR1 MNHEY, CDR2 SVGAGI. V was shortened by 4 bases and J by 1 base, with 13 bases between the two germline ends. The CDR3 contains 16 residues. This CDR3 is CASSSRGRKNTGELFF. The CDR3 DNA follows: TGTGCCAGCAGTTCGAGGGGCCGGAAGAACACCGGGGAGCTGTTTTTT.

The V gene is TRBV18, the J gene TRBJ1-1; D is possibly TRBD1 (5 bases). Germline V CDR1 and CDR2: KGHSH, LQKENI. The CDR3 consists of 14 residues. V was trimmed by 0 bases and J by 3 bases, leaving 8 bases between them. The CDR3 sequence is CASSPPKGYTEAFF. CDR3 coding DNA: TGTGCCAGCTCACCACCGAAGGGGTACACTGAAGCTTTCTTT.

This chain connects TRBV2 to TRBJ2-3; TRBD2 matches 8 bases. This CDR3 region has 16 residues. V shed 3 bases and J 4 bases; nucleotides not matched to a gene: 9. CDR1 and CDR2 (germline): SNHLY, FYNNEI. This CDR3 reads CASSDPGLEVSDTQYF. Here the CDR3 DNA reads TGTGCCAGCAGTGATCCGGGACTAGAAGTTTCAGATACGCAGTATTTT.

The count of this clone is one. The chain joins TRBV2 to TRBJ2-6; D ambiguous. CDR3 size: 15 residues. The V gene's germline CDR1 is SNHLY and CDR2 FYNNEI. Trimming took 4 bases from V and 0 from J, leaving 7 bases between them. This CDR3 reads CASSVDLSGANVLTF. In nucleotides, the CDR3 is TGTGCCAGCAGTGTAGATCTCTCTGGGGCCAACGTCCTGACTTTC.

This chain uses TRBV11-2 with TRBJ2-1, with unresolved D. Between the trimmed V and J ends, which lost 5 bases and 0 bases, there was a span of 11 bases. The CDR3 consists of 15 residues. The germline CDR1 and CDR2 sequences are SGHAT and FQNNGV. CDR3 DNA: TGTGCCAGCAGCCGGAGCGCAAGCTCCTACAATGAGCAGTTCTTC. It codes for CASSRSASSYNEQFF.

The chain combines TRBV19 with TRBJ1-1; TRBD1 is a possible D gene (5 bases). Germline-derived CDR1 and CDR2 are LNHDA and SQIVND (reference sequence). The CDR3 is 12 amino acids. Trimming took 5 bases from V and 3 from J, leaving 7 bases between them. The CDR3 bases are TGTGCCAGTAGTGAAGGGGACACTGAAGCTTTCTTT. Encoded protein: CASSEGDTEAFF.

V gene TRBV5-4 combines with J gene TRBJ2-7; D remains unclear. From germline, CDR1 is SGHNT and CDR2 YYREEE (reference sequence). The length of the CDR3 is 13 residues. Deletions cut 1 base from V and 1 base from J, with 6 bases between. CDR3 in amino acids: CASSLTASYEQYF. In DNA, the CDR3 is TGTGCCAGCAGCTTGACAGCATCCTACGAGCAGTACTTC.

This rearrangement joins TRBV7-9 to TRBJ2-4, with TRBD1 as a possible D gene (5 bases). Germline CDR1 and CDR2: SEHNR and FQNEAQ (reference sequence). Deletions cut 5 bases from V and 5 bases from J, with 13 bases between. The CDR3 runs to 14 residues. In DNA, the CDR3 is TGTGCCAGCAGCGGACAAGGTCGGGAAAACATTCAGTACTTC. This translates into CASSGQGRENIQYF.

The V gene is TRBV5-1, the J gene TRBJ2-4; D possibly uses TRBD1 or TRBD2 (5 bases each). The CDR3 spans 14 residues. Per germline, CDR1 SGHRS and CDR2 YFSETQ. Trimming stripped 7 bases from V and 7 bases from J, with 18 bases between. CDR3 nucleotide sequence: TGCGCCAGCTCCTCGGTGGGACCGGGGAACATTCAGTACTTC. Its translation: CASSSVGPGNIQYF.

V usage is TRBV6-2 or TRBV6-3 and J usage is TRBJ1-2; D gene unclear. The CDR3 totals 13 residues. Trimming shortened V by 6 bases and J by 0 bases, and 8 bases separated the two germline ends. Germline V gene lookup returns CDR1 MNHEY and CDR2 SVGEGT. The CDR3 DNA is TGTGCCAGCAGCTATGGAGCTAACTATGGCTACACCTTC. Amino acid sequence: CASSYGANYGYTF.

V usage is TRBV5-1 and J usage is TRBJ2-1; D gene unclear. V was clipped by 0 bases and J by 5 bases, with 6 bases between them. The CDR3 contains 13 residues. Per germline, CDR1 SGHRS and CDR2 YFSETQ. DNA for the CDR3: TGCGCCAGCAGCTTGGGGGTAGACAATGAGCAGTTCTTC. This translates into CASSLGVDNEQFF.

The V and J genes are TRBV12-3 or TRBV12-4 and TRBJ1-1, with unresolved D. The CDR3 has 13 amino acids. Between the trimmed V and J ends, which lost 8 bases and 4 bases, there was a span of 14 bases. This chain's CDR3 is CASSLGAGTEAFF. The CDR3 nucleotides read TGTGCCAGCTCCTTAGGCGCGGGCACTGAAGCTTTCTTT.

The V call is TRBV4-2, the J call TRBJ1-3, with 7 bases fitting TRBD1. CDR1 and CDR2 (germline): LGHNA, YNFKEQ. Trimming at V came to 3 bases and at J to 3 bases, leaving 14 bases not matched to a gene. This CDR3 spans 18 amino acids. CDR3 nucleotide sequence: TGTGCCAGCAGCCAGACCACGATCGGTCAGGGGGGTGGAAACACCATATATTTT. Its protein is CASSQTTIGQGGGNTIYF.

In nucleotides, the CDR3 is TGTGCCAGCAGCTTGGCACTAGACGGGTCCTACAATGAGCAGTTCTTC. It codes for CASSLALDGSYNEQFF. The genes are TRBV7-6 and TRBJ2-1, with D tentatively TRBD2 (5 bases). V was trimmed by 3 bases and J by 1 base, leaving 13 bases between them. Germline V gene sequence: CDR1 SGHVS, CDR2 FNYEAQ. This CDR3 is built from 16 residues.

CDR3 in DNA: TGTGCCAGCAGCCAAGATCCTACTCGCCTTCAAGAGACCCAGTACTTC. Translation gives CASSQDPTRLQETQYF. V usage is TRBV3-1 (or the pseudogene TRBV3-2) and J usage is TRBJ2-5; D call uncertain. The length of the CDR3 is 16 residues. CDR1 and CDR2 from the germline V gene are LGHDT and YNNKEL (reference sequence). Trimming removed 0 bases from V and 2 bases from J, with 13 bases in between.

Comments on this clone: The sample has other DNA sequences that encode this CDR3 too. This chain connects TRBV5-1 to TRBJ1-4; D gene uncertain. With 1 base removed from V and 0 bases from J, the gap between germline ends came to 4 bases. The CDR3 covers 14 residues. In germline, CDR1 is SGHRS, CDR2 YFSETQ. The CDR3 reads CASSLTATNEKLFF. The CDR3, as DNA: TGCGCCAGCAGCTTGACGGCAACTAATGAAAAACTGTTTTTT.

This chain links TRBV7-8 with TRBJ1-5; D is unresolved. Deletions cut 5 bases from V and 3 bases from J, with 20 bases between. Germline V CDR1 and CDR2: SGHVS, FQNEAQ. This CDR3 spans 17 amino acids. Here the CDR3 reads CASSPRVGLGVNQPQHF. In DNA, the CDR3 is TGTGCCAGCAGCCCCCGGGTCGGTCTGGGTGTCAATCAGCCCCAGCATTTT.

The gene calls are TRBV4-1 and TRBJ2-7; D remains ambiguous. The germline V gene encodes CDR1 MGHRA and CDR2 YSYEKL. The ends were cut back, 0 bases at V and 0 bases at J, with 12 bases in the middle. The CDR3 has 16 amino acids. The CDR3 coding sequence is TGCGCCAGCAGCCAAGAGGCAGGACCCCTCTCCTACGAGCAGTACTTC. It is translated as CASSQEAGPLSYEQYF.